The text below deals with one TCR beta chain. The antigen is undetermined. At one end the junction does not follow the germline gene, possibly because of a read error. Gene and germline names: mouse. Coverage ceases 1 residue before the CDR3 finishes, and the germline J gene fills in the end. CDR3 size: 14 residues. Germline V gives CDR1 SGHSA, CDR2 FRNQAP. TCRbeta CDR3 was sequenced at survey depth with template counts. Some clones are missing from TCRdb's copy, which holds only in-frame ones; the method was immunoSEQ multiplex PCR. Among tens of thousands of clones listed, around 66% were seen once. The sample originates from a study of tissue T cells after allogeneic stem cell transplantation. Study outcomes and limitations: The study did not identify alloreactive or antigen-specific tissue TCRs, and some clones might be persisting host cells.

This chain uses TRBV16 with TRBJ2-3, with TRBD2 identical over 12 bases. The receptor was isolated from a pool of C57BL/6 mice in good health. The sequenced sample consisted of sorted cells pooled from one or two spleens. This CDR3 is CASRKTGGAGTLYF. The covered CDR3 bases are TGTGCAAGCAGGAAGACTGGGGGGGCAGGAACGCTGTAT.